This TCR beta chain was documented in a study of blood T cell repertoires in COVID-19. Study-wide context: Whether acute or convalescent, the COVID-19 samples came from the United States, Italy and Spain. PBMCs, B-cell-depleted T cells, or T cells were the source of the cDNA or gDNA that made up the material.

The length of the CDR3 is 15 residues. Germline CDR1 and CDR2: MNHEY and SVGEGT. As regards this clone: One junction end disagrees with the germline gene, perhaps due to a read error.

Here immunoSEQ multiplex PCR was the method, and the copy in TCRdb shows in-frame clones only, minus some. The sample contains roughly 32,000 clones, around 85% of which appear only once. V usage is TRBV6-2 or TRBV6-3 and J usage is TRBJ2-1, with 7 bases identical to TRBD2. Sequencing used peripheral blood. The receptor comes from a man aged 80 or over with active COVID-19. The CDR3 bases are TGTGCCAGCACTTACCCGGGGGGTAACTACAATGAGCAGTTCTTC. Encoded protein: CASTYPGGNYNEQFF.